These 29 T cell receptor beta chains came from one sample sequenced in a study of T-cell reconstitution after alpha-beta-depleted transplantation in children. The TCRbeta library was prepared with unique molecular identifiers. Using its own MiXCR run on the PCR reads, TCRdb lists one record per CDR3 protein. The table records over 150,000 distinct CDR3 sequences, more than 9.5% of them present only once. Source: PBMCs, taken before TCRalphabeta/CD19-depleted stem cell transplant. The receptors were sampled from a boy aged 2 to 10 with acute myeloid leukemia, due to receive a stem cell transplant.

This clonotype was seen a handful of times. This chain links TRBV11-3 with TRBJ2-1; 12 bases are a match to TRBD2. There are 16 residues in the CDR3. With 5 bases clipped from V and 6 bases from J, the junction kept 8 bases outside the gene matches. CDR1 SGHNT and CDR2 YENEEA come from the germline V gene. This CDR3 reads CASSPLAGGNPNEQFF. Written as DNA, the CDR3 is TGTGCCAGCAGCCCGCTAGCGGGAGGGAATCCCAATGAGCAGTTCTTC.

There are many counts of this clonotype. V and J are TRBV5-1 and TRBJ1-1; 7 bases agree with TRBD1. The CDR3 spans 15 residues. The V and J ends lost 4 bases and 6 bases, in that order; junction bases with no gene match: 12. Germline V CDR1 and CDR2: SGHRS, YFSETQ. The CDR3: CASSALTGDGSEAFF. For the CDR3, the DNA is TGCGCCAGCAGCGCCCTTACAGGGGACGGATCTGAAGCTTTCTTT.

In this sample, this clonotype turned up many times. The V gene is TRBV5-1, the J gene TRBJ2-7, with unresolved D. The CDR3 is 15 amino acids. Per the germline V gene, CDR1 is SGHRS and CDR2 is YFSETQ. Trimming took off 1 base at V and 4 bases at J, with 15 bases between the two ends. The CDR3 nucleotides are TGCGCCAGCAGCTTGAATAAGGCGGAATCTTACGAGCAGTACGTC. It specifies CASSLNKAESYEQYV.

This clonotype was recorded at least ten times. The chain is built from TRBV7-2 and TRBJ2-7; 11 positions match TRBD2. Unmatched junction bases numbered 2, after V lost 3 bases and J lost 1 base. From germline, CDR1 is SGHTA and CDR2 FQGNSA. CDR3 length equals 15 residues. In DNA form, the CDR3 reads TGTGCCAGCAGCTTTATAGCGGGAGGGTCCTACGAGCAGTACTTC. Its translation is CASSFIAGGSYEQYF.

This clonotype was observed many times. The V gene is TRBV5-6, the J gene TRBJ1-1; possibly TRBD1 for D (5 bases). The V end lost 4 bases, the J end lost 5 bases, and 12 bases lay between the germline ends. Germline V gene sequence: CDR1 SGHDT, CDR2 YYEEEE. This CDR3 comprises 13 residues. The CDR3: CASSPWGKTEAFF. The CDR3 region has the DNA TGTGCCAGCAGCCCTTGGGGGAAGACTGAAGCTTTCTTT.

The sample holds many counts of this clonotype. The J gene is TRBJ2-2, the V gene TRBV6-5; weak D call: TRBD2 (5 bases). V dropped 0 bases and J dropped 7 bases, with 12 bases sitting between them. There are 15 residues in the CDR3. Germline CDR1 is MNHEY and CDR2 is SVGAGI. CDR3 nucleotides: TGTGCCAGCAGTTACTCGATCTCGGGAAACGGGGAGCTGTTTTTT. It codes for CASSYSISGNGELFF.

Many counts were recorded for this clonotype. The genes are TRBV20-1 and TRBJ2-1; 7 nucleotides agree with TRBD2. Trimming removed 1 base from V and 5 bases from J; junction bases left unmatched: 5. CDR3 length: 14 amino acids. Germline loops: CDR1 DFQATT, CDR2 SNEGSKA (reference sequence). This CDR3 reads CSARVGLGNNEQFF. The CDR3 DNA sequence: TGCAGTGCTAGAGTTGGACTAGGAAACAATGAGCAGTTCTTC.

This clonotype was seen many times. In DNA form, the CDR3 reads TGTGCCAGCAGCTTAGTGGGCGGATTTGGCACTGAAGCTTTCTTT. Protein: CASSLVGGFGTEAFF. The rearrangement joins TRBV7-2 to TRBJ1-1; D gene uncertain. Germline-derived CDR1 and CDR2 are SGHTA and FQGNSA. The CDR3 has 15 residues. Trimming took 1 base from V and 4 from J, leaving 13 bases between them.

Many counts were recorded for this clonotype. The chain has TRBV28 and TRBJ2-5; D is unresolved. The germline V and J ends were trimmed by 4 bases and 9 bases, with 15 bases remaining between them. CDR3 length: 13 residues. Germline CDR1 reads MDHEN; CDR2 reads SYDVKM. This CDR3 reads CASSSGSRKSQYF. CDR3 nucleotide sequence: TGTGCCAGCAGTTCGGGCTCGAGGAAGTCCCAGTACTTC.

This clonotype was seen repeatedly, ten times or more. The chain is built from TRBV27 and TRBJ2-1, with D uncertain. CDR3 length: 15 residues. The V end was cut by 4 bases, the J end by 6 bases, with 16 bases between. Per the germline V gene, CDR1 is MNHEY and CDR2 is SMNVEV (reference sequence). The CDR3 bases are TGTGCCAGCAGTTCGAGCACGGCCGCCGGCAATGAGCAGTTCTTC. The encoded protein is CASSSSTAAGNEQFF.

In its sample, this clonotype was seen many times. This chain uses TRBV5-1 with TRBJ1-1, with a tentative D call TRBD1 (5 bases). Germline CDR1 reads SGHRS; CDR2 reads YFSETQ. CDR3 length: 11 amino acids. V was clipped by 4 bases and J by 11 bases, with 12 bases between them. CDR3 sequence (DNA): TGCGCCAGCAGCGCCCACGAGGGGGCTTTCTTT. Translation gives CASSAHEGAFF.

Many counts were recorded for this clonotype. This rearrangement joins TRBV6-1 to TRBJ1-1; D perhaps matches TRBD1 (5 bases). Between the trimmed V and J ends, which lost 0 bases and 10 bases, there was a span of 18 bases. Germline assignment: CDR1 MNHNS and CDR2 SASEGT. CDR3 length equals 15 residues. The chain's CDR3 is CASSEAGQHGLSAFF. CDR3 nucleotide sequence: TGTGCCAGCAGTGAAGCGGGGCAGCACGGGCTGTCAGCTTTCTTT.

This clonotype has at least ten counts. The V and J genes are TRBV3-1 and TRBJ1-4; D is undetermined. The CDR3 is made up of 15 amino acids. The germline CDR1 and CDR2 sequences are LGHDT and YNNKEL (reference sequence). Trimming cost V 5 bases and J 10 bases, with 20 bases left between them. CDR3 region: CASSEAVQKGVKLFF. In nucleotides, the CDR3 is TGTGCCAGCAGCGAAGCGGTCCAAAAAGGAGTAAAACTGTTTTTT.

This clonotype was seen many times. The V gene is TRBV20-1, the J gene TRBJ1-2; maybe TRBD1 (5 bases). Per the germline V gene, CDR1 is DFQATT and CDR2 is SNEGSKA (reference sequence). Trimming left V 6 bases short and J 5 bases short, with 16 bases between. This CDR3 has 13 residues. CDR3 protein: CSALVGVGYGYTF. For the CDR3, the DNA is TGCAGTGCGCTCGTGGGGGTCGGATATGGCTACACCTTC.

CDR3 sequence (DNA): TGTGCCAGCAGTTTTGTCGGACGACAAGAGACCCAGTACTTC. This gives the protein CASSFVGRQETQYF. The rearrangement uses TRBV27 and TRBJ2-5; no firm D call. CDR3 length: 14 residues. The germline V gene encodes CDR1 MNHEY and CDR2 SMNVEV (reference sequence). V lost 3 bases, J lost 2 bases, and 10 bases lay in between.

This clonotype was recorded at least ten times. This chain joins TRBV6-5 and TRBJ2-1; D is perhaps TRBD2 (5 bases). CDR1 is MNHEY and CDR2 is SVGAGI in the germline V gene. V lost 0 bases and J 6 bases, leaving 12 bases between the germline ends. CDR3 length: 15 residues. Written as DNA, the CDR3 is TGTGCCAGCAGTTACTCACTCGAGGGTCTCAATGAGCAGTTCTTC. It encodes CASSYSLEGLNEQFF.

This clonotype came up many times. The chain links TRBV5-1 to TRBJ2-3; perhaps TRBD2 as D (6 bases). V was cut by 7 bases and J by 4 bases, with 10 bases left in between. The CDR3 has 12 residues. The germline V gene encodes CDR1 SGHRS and CDR2 YFSETQ. DNA for the CDR3: TGCGCCAGCCGGGACTCCGCAGATACGCAGTATTTT. Protein product: CASRDSADTQYF.

Comments on this clonotype: The germline gene is not matched at one end of the junction; a read error may be the cause. The chain employs TRBV5-1 and TRBJ2-2; a weak D match, TRBD2 (5 bases). The CDR3 has 18 residues. Germline assignment: CDR1 SGHRS and CDR2 YFSETQ. CDR3 sequence (DNA): TGCGCCAGCTGCTCGGTGTTCAGCGCGAAATTTGACACCGGGAAGCTGTTTTTT. It is translated as CASCSVFSAKFDTGKLFF.

This clonotype was seen at least ten times. The rearrangement uses TRBV4-1 and TRBJ1-3, with 7 positions matching TRBD1. Losses at the gene ends were 2 bases for V and 0 bases for J; bases not matched to a gene: 4. Per germline, CDR1 MGHRA and CDR2 YSYEKL. CDR3 size: 16 residues. The CDR3 coding sequence is TGCGCCAGCAGCCAACCGGGACAGATCTCTGGAAACACCATATATTTT. This encodes CASSQPGQISGNTIYF.

This clonotype came up many times. The chain carries TRBV4-2 and TRBJ2-7; 11 nucleotides agree with TRBD1. Germline values: CDR1 LGHNA, CDR2 YNFKEQ. Trimming cost V 2 bases and J 7 bases; bases outside gene matches: 10. This CDR3 comprises 16 residues. In DNA form, the CDR3 reads TGTGCCAGCAGCCAACCACCGGACAGGGGGCCGGGAGAGCAGTACTTC. Translated: CASSQPPDRGPGEQYF.

This clonotype has ten or more counts. V usage is TRBV5-5 and J usage is TRBJ2-5; TRBD2 matches 12 bases. Trimming took 2 bases from V and 5 from J; bases not matched to a gene: 7. The germline V gene encodes CDR1 SGHKS and CDR2 YYEKEE (reference sequence). This CDR3 contains 16 residues. The CDR3 loop reads CASSFPLAGGRETQYF. The CDR3 DNA reads as TGTGCCAGCAGCTTCCCACTAGCGGGGGGACGGGAGACCCAGTACTTC.

This clonotype was seen at least ten times. The chain uses TRBV20-1 and TRBJ2-3, with TRBD2 matching 7 bases. Losses at the gene ends were 5 bases for V and 1 base for J; bases not matched to a gene: 9. The germline gives CDR1 DFQATT, CDR2 SNEGSKA (reference sequence). CDR3 length: 15 residues. This chain's CDR3 is CSAHGGGGGTDTQYF. For the CDR3, the DNA is TGCAGTGCTCATGGTGGGGGGGGAGGCACAGATACGCAGTATTTT.

This clonotype was seen ten or more times. The chain joins TRBV7-2 to TRBJ2-7; no clear D. Germline assignment: CDR1 SGHTA and CDR2 FQGNSA. This CDR3 has 12 amino acids. Trimming cost V 3 bases and J 2 bases, with 5 bases left between them. CDR3 sequence: CASSFPTYEQYF. The CDR3 DNA is TGTGCCAGCAGCTTCCCCACCTACGAGCAGTACTTC.

Many counts were recorded for this clonotype. V and J are TRBV7-2 and TRBJ2-5, with TRBD2 matching over 9 bases. The CDR3 contains 16 residues. V trimming: 5 bases; J trimming: 5 bases; junction bases outside the gene matches: 12. Germline V gene lookup returns CDR1 SGHTA and CDR2 FQGNSA. The CDR3 region is CASSEGAGGPWETQYF. The CDR3 DNA reads TGTGCCAGCAGCGAGGGTGCGGGGGGGCCTTGGGAGACCCAGTACTTC.

This clonotype was counted ten times or more. This chain joins TRBV20-1 and TRBJ2-5; D perhaps matches TRBD1 (6 bases). This CDR3 is 14 amino acids long. V was pared by 3 bases and J by 9 bases, with 20 bases between. Germline CDR1 DFQATT, CDR2 SNEGSKA (reference sequence). The CDR3 reads CSASIQGVAVSQYF. CDR3 nucleotides: TGCAGTGCTAGCATACAGGGCGTCGCGGTGTCCCAGTACTTC.

This clonotype was seen ten or more times. This chain links TRBV28 with TRBJ2-7, with D possibly matching TRBD1 (6 bases). Germline lookup yields CDR1 MDHEN and CDR2 SYDVKM. CDR3 size: 14 residues. The V gene lost 2 bases and the J gene lost 3 bases, with 11 bases spanning the gap. As DNA, the CDR3 is TGTGCCAGCAGTTTACCGGGACAAAGCTACGAGCAGTACTTC. Translating gives CASSLPGQSYEQYF.

This clonotype was seen repeatedly, ten times or more. The J gene is TRBJ2-4, the V gene TRBV12-3 or TRBV12-4; 7 nucleotides line up with TRBD1. The CDR3 contains 18 residues. V was clipped by 4 bases and J by 1 base; unmatched bases: 13. The CDR3 DNA reads as TGTGCCAGCAGTTGGGGCCCGATGACAGGGCTGGCCAAAAACATTCAGTACTTC. This encodes CASSWGPMTGLAKNIQYF.

This clonotype was picked up many times. V gene TRBV12-3 or TRBV12-4 combines with J gene TRBJ1-1; D possibly corresponds to TRBD1 (6 bases). The CDR3 sequence is 13 residues long. V was cut by 4 bases and J by 5 bases, with 11 bases left in between. The CDR3 nucleotides are TGTGCCAGCAGTTACGGGAGGGGGACTGAAGCTTTCTTT. Its protein product is CASSYGRGTEAFF.

This clonotype has at least ten counts. The chain combines TRBV20-1 with TRBJ1-6; TRBD1 matches at 9 bases. The CDR3 is 13 residues long. CDR1 is DFQATT, CDR2 SNEGSKA, per germline (reference sequence). V shed 6 bases and J 7 bases; nucleotides not matched to a gene: 4. CDR3 bases: TGCAGTGCGGCCGGGACAGGGAATTCACCCCTCCACTTT. Translating gives CSAAGTGNSPLHF.